These 26 T cell receptor beta chains originate from one sample sequenced in a study of T cell responses to AZD1222 COVID-19 vaccine. The assay was immunoSEQ multiplex PCR, and TCRdb's table has in-frame clones only and misses some. The data show about 160,000 clones, 80% to 90% seen once. This specimen consisted of peripheral blood, obtained on day 0 of AZD1222 vaccination. The receptor source for this set is an adult in good health.

The chain links TRBV4-1 to TRBJ2-3; D might be TRBD2 (5 bases). V was clipped by 0 bases and J by 5 bases, with 12 bases between them. This CDR3 region has 15 residues. CDR1 is MGHRA, CDR2 YSYEKL, per germline. The CDR3: CASSQELTGLDTQYF. CDR3 bases: TGCGCCAGCAGCCAAGAACTCACGGGGTTAGATACGCAGTATTTT.

This chain joins TRBV18 and TRBJ1-2, with a possible D match to TRBD1 (6 bases). V lost 2 bases and J lost 8, with 12 bases in between. Germline V lookup: CDR1 KGHSH, CDR2 LQKENI. This CDR3 region has 13 residues. This chain's CDR3 is CASSPDRSSGYTF. DNA for the CDR3: TGTGCCAGCTCACCAGACAGGTCGTCGGGCTACACCTTC.

The table lists this clone with a count of one. The chain links TRBV10-2 to TRBJ1-4, with D uncertain. Trimming removed 7 bases at V and 7 bases at J, with 10 bases between. This CDR3 spans 12 amino acids. Germline values: CDR1 WSHSY, CDR2 SAAADI. This chain's CDR3 is CASTNNGEKLFF. Here the CDR3 DNA reads TGCGCCAGCACAAATAATGGTGAAAAACTGTTTTTT.

The chain has TRBV19 and TRBJ2-7; D is ambiguous. This CDR3 spans 12 amino acids. Germline V gene lookup returns CDR1 LNHDA and CDR2 SQIVND (reference sequence). Trimming shortened V by 4 bases and J by 0 bases, and 4 bases separated the two germline ends. The CDR3 here is CASSSYSYEQYF. In DNA form, the CDR3 reads TGTGCCAGTAGTAGCTACTCCTACGAGCAGTACTTC.

CDR3 nucleotides: TGCGCCAGCAGCTTGGCTATCATCTCGCATAAAAGCACAGATACGCAGTATTTT. It is translated as CASSLAIISHKSTDTQYF. This chain links TRBV5-1 with TRBJ2-3; D not resolved. Germline V gene sequence: CDR1 SGHRS, CDR2 YFSETQ. The length of the CDR3 is 18 residues. V was cut by 0 bases and J by 0 bases, with 17 bases left in between.

This rearrangement joins TRBV5-5 to TRBJ1-3; 8 bases agree with TRBD1. Germline CDR1 and CDR2: SGHKS and YYEKEE (reference sequence). With V trimmed by 4 bases and J by 2 bases, 5 bases remained unmatched. The CDR3 loop spans 15 amino acids. The CDR3 protein is CASSPGTGAGNTIYF. For the CDR3, the DNA is TGTGCCAGCAGCCCGGGGACAGGTGCTGGAAACACCATATATTTT.

The V call is TRBV10-3, the J call TRBJ2-1, with TRBD1 matching 11 bases. The CDR3 is made up of 15 amino acids. V was pared by 6 bases and J by 4 bases, with 5 bases of the junction left unmatched. Looked up from germline, CDR1 is ENHRY and CDR2 is SYGVKD. The CDR3 DNA follows: TGTGCCATCAGGGGACAGGGGGTAGAATACAATGAGCAGTTCTTC. Encoded protein: CAIRGQGVEYNEQFF.

The count of this clone is one. The J gene is TRBJ2-5, the V gene TRBV9; TRBD1 or TRBD2 may be the D gene (5 bases each). This CDR3 contains 14 residues. Germline CDR1 SGDLS, CDR2 YYNGEE. Trimming left V 0 bases short and J 5 bases short, with 11 bases between. CDR3 in amino acids: CASSVGGREETQYF. CDR3 bases: TGTGCCAGCAGCGTAGGGGGCAGGGAGGAGACCCAGTACTTC.

The V and J genes are TRBV7-2 and TRBJ2-5, with 9 bases aligning to TRBD1. CDR1 and CDR2 (germline): SGHTA, FQGNSA. J was trimmed by 4 bases and V by 5 bases; bases with no gene match: 5. There are 14 residues in the CDR3. CDR3 sequence reads: CASSHGQGLETQYF. For the CDR3, the DNA is TGTGCCAGCAGCCACGGACAGGGGTTAGAGACCCAGTACTTC.

The J gene is TRBJ2-1, the V gene TRBV10-3; the match to TRBD1 covers 8 bases. V was clipped by 10 bases and J by 0 bases; unmatched bases: 17. This CDR3 comprises 18 residues. Germline CDR1 reads ENHRY; CDR2 reads SYGVKD. This CDR3 is CATTTDRDGYLSYNEQFF. The DNA of the CDR3 is TGTGCCACCACTACGGACAGGGATGGATACCTCTCCTACAATGAGCAGTTCTTC.

This clone was picked up a small number of times. V usage is TRBV2 and J usage is TRBJ2-5; the match to TRBD2 covers 13 bases. The CDR3 length is 15 residues. CDR1 and CDR2 (germline): SNHLY, FYNNEI. With V trimmed by 10 bases and J by 1 base, 6 bases remained unmatched. The DNA of the CDR3 is TGTGCCACCAGGACTAGCGGGGGAGGCCAAGAGACCCAGTACTTC. As protein: CATRTSGGGQETQYF. Full variable domain (remainder filled in from reference TRBV2 and TRBJ2-5): EPEVTQTPSHQVTQMGQEVILRCVPISNHLYFYWYRQILGQKVEFLVSFYNNEISEKSEIFDDQFSVERPDGSNFTLKIRSTKLEDSAMYFCATRTSGGGQETQYFGPGTRLLVL.

This chain links TRBV13 with TRBJ2-3; 9 positions agree with TRBD2. CDR1 PRHDT and CDR2 FYEKMQ come from the germline V gene (reference sequence). The CDR3 consists of 17 residues. Losses at the gene ends were 0 bases for V and 3 bases for J; bases not matched to a gene: 7. The CDR3 DNA reads TGTGCCAGCAGCTTAGGCCCCAGCGGGGGGAGGACAGATACGCAGTATTTT. Amino acids: CASSLGPSGGRTDTQYF.

This chain links TRBV19 with TRBJ2-5; the D is unclear. Trimming removed 8 bases at V and 5 bases at J, with 24 bases between. The CDR3 spans 16 residues. Germline lookup yields CDR1 LNHDA and CDR2 SQIVND (reference sequence). This CDR3 reads CASSEYQGMVRETQYF. The CDR3 DNA follows: TGTGCCAGTTCAGAATACCAAGGGATGGTGAGGGAGACCCAGTACTTC.

This clone has just one count. The chain carries TRBV7-6 and TRBJ2-2; D gene uncertain. V lost 5 bases and J 0 bases, leaving 13 bases between the germline ends. Germline V gene lookup returns CDR1 SGHVS and CDR2 FNYEAQ. The CDR3 is 16 residues long. CDR3 amino acids: CASSGKGAPNTGELFF. The CDR3 region has the DNA TGTGCCAGCAGCGGGAAAGGTGCGCCGAACACCGGGGAGCTGTTTTTT. The variable domain in full, completed from reference TRBV7-6 and TRBJ2-2, reads GAGVSQSPRYKVTKRGQDVALRCDPISGHVSLYWYRQALGQGPEFLTYFNYEAQQDKSGLPNDRFSAERPEGSISTLTIQRTEQRDSAMYRCASSGKGAPNTGELFFGEGSRLTVL.

The rearrangement uses TRBV15 and TRBJ2-5; TRBD2 might be the D (5 bases). This CDR3 is built from 14 residues. The germline V gene has CDR1 LNHNV and CDR2 YYDKDF (reference sequence). V dropped 0 bases and J dropped 5 bases, with 10 bases sitting between them. The CDR3 coding sequence is TGTGCCACCAGCAGAGATAGAACGGGGGAGACCCAGTACTTC. This codes for CATSRDRTGETQYF.

Only one count was recorded for this clone. V is TRBV27 and J is TRBJ1-1, with 8 bases identical to TRBD1. The CDR3 runs 15 residues. Germline V CDR1 and CDR2: MNHEY, SMNVEV (reference sequence). J lost 3 bases, V lost 4 bases, and 7 bases had no gene match. The CDR3 DNA follows: TGTGCCAGCAGTTCCCTGGGACAGGACCACACTGAAGCTTTCTTT. Its protein product is CASSSLGQDHTEAFF.

The rearrangement uses TRBV5-3 and TRBJ1-5; unclear D gene. Being an ORF, TRBV5-3 has a function that is uncertain. Trimming removed 6 bases from V and 1 base from J, with 11 bases in between. The CDR3 runs to 14 residues. CDR3 sequence: CARNLPTSNQPQHF. The CDR3 DNA reads as TGTGCCAGAAACCTCCCCACCAGCAATCAGCCCCAGCATTTT.

The chain is built from TRBV12-3 or TRBV12-4 and TRBJ1-1, with TRBD1 matching 8 bases. The ends lost 5 bases at V and 4 bases at J; junction bases unmatched: 3. This CDR3 is built from 13 residues. The CDR3 region has the DNA TGTGCCAGCAGTCTGACAGGGGCCACTGAAGCTTTCTTT. Translating it yields CASSLTGATEAFF.

This clone appeared a single time. The rearrangement uses TRBV27 and TRBJ1-1, with D possibly matching TRBD1 (6 bases). CDR3 length equals 14 residues. The V and J ends lost 5 bases and 3 bases respectively, with 13 bases between them. Looked up from germline, CDR1 is MNHEY and CDR2 is SMNVEV (reference sequence). The CDR3 bases are TGTGCCAGCAGTCTAACAGGGCGGCACACTGAAGCTTTCTTT. It is translated as CASSLTGRHTEAFF.

This clone was detected only once. The genes are TRBV3-1 (or the pseudogene TRBV3-2) and TRBJ2-3, with TRBD2 matching 7 bases. Germline V CDR1 and CDR2: LGHDT, YNNKEL (reference sequence). CDR3 length: 17 residues. V trimming: 0 bases; J trimming: 2 bases; junction bases outside the gene matches: 8. The CDR3 DNA reads as TGTGCCAGCAGCCAAGAAGGGAGGGGCGTCGACACAGATACGCAGTATTTT. Residues: CASSQEGRGVDTDTQYF.

The CDR3 nucleotides are TGTGCCAGCAGCGTAACGCGGGGGCTTGATACGCAGTATTTT. It codes for CASSVTRGLDTQYF. The chain uses TRBV9 and TRBJ2-3; D might be TRBD2 (7 bases). CDR3 length: 14 residues. The germline CDR1 and CDR2 sequences are SGDLS and YYNGEE. The germline V and J ends were trimmed by 1 base and 6 bases, with 12 bases remaining between them.

This chain uses TRBV7-3 with TRBJ2-2, with D possibly TRBD1 on 7 matching bases. CDR1 SGHTA and CDR2 FQGTGA come from the germline V gene. This CDR3 spans 12 amino acids. Trimming pared 4 bases from V and 9 bases from J, leaving 9 bases between. CDR3 coding DNA: TGTGCCAGCAGCTCAGGGGGGAGGGAGCTGTTTTTT. Protein: CASSSGGRELFF.

This clone is a singleton in its sample. The chain is built from TRBV5-5 and TRBJ1-1; possibly TRBD1 for D (5 bases). The CDR3 runs 13 residues. Trimming took off 3 bases at V and 3 bases at J, with 9 bases between the two ends. The V gene's germline CDR1 is SGHKS and CDR2 YYEKEE (reference sequence). This CDR3 reads CASSSTAYTEAFF. For the CDR3, the DNA is TGTGCCAGCAGCTCGACAGCATACACTGAAGCTTTCTTT.

This chain uses TRBV4-2 with TRBJ1-3; TRBD1 is a possible D gene (6 bases). The V gene's germline CDR1 is LGHNA and CDR2 YNFKEQ. The CDR3 has 14 amino acids. V was shortened by 4 bases and J by 4 bases, with 11 bases between the two germline ends. The CDR3 loop is CASSPTGPGNTIYF. The CDR3 DNA reads as TGTGCCAGCAGCCCTACAGGGCCGGGAAACACCATATATTTT.

This clone has only one observation. This sequence joins TRBV19 and TRBJ1-5; weak D call: TRBD1 (6 bases). The CDR3 runs 14 residues. Trimming cost V 4 bases and J 7 bases, with 14 bases left between them. The germline gives CDR1 LNHDA, CDR2 SQIVND (reference sequence). The chain's CDR3 is CASSTQDRSQPQHF. The CDR3 DNA is TGTGCCAGTAGTACCCAAGACAGGTCACAGCCCCAGCATTTT. The variable domain in full, with the rest retrieved from reference TRBV19 and TRBJ1-5, is DGGITQSPKYLFRKEGQNVTLSCEQNLNHDAMYWYRQDPGQGLRLIYYSQIVNDFQKGDIAEGYSVSREKKESFPLTVTSAQKNPTAFYLCASSTQDRSQPQHFGDGTRLSIL.

The chain links TRBV4-3 to TRBJ1-2; the D gene is possibly TRBD1 (6 bases). The CDR3 spans 16 residues. Deletions cut 0 bases from V and 5 bases from J, with 16 bases between. CDR1 and CDR2 (germline): LGHNA, YSLEER. The CDR3 region is CASSQDPVGDTYGYTF. The CDR3 nucleotides are TGCGCCAGCAGCCAAGACCCGGTGGGGGACACGTATGGCTACACCTTC.